Shown below are 18 T cell receptor beta chains from a single sample sequenced in a study of radiation and T cells in renal cell carcinoma. The sample's time point: blood 4 weeks post-SBRT, at nephrectomy. The treatment was: 15 Gy SBRT to primary tumor, nephrectomy 4 weeks later. Some clones are missing from TCRdb's copy, which holds only in-frame ones; the method was immunoSEQ multiplex PCR. The sample includes tens of thousands of clones, 65% to 85% seen only once; the top ten take less than 35%. The source was blood, collected from a patient whose treatment included radiotherapy and nephrectomy. Receptors were obtained from a woman between 65 and 79 years old with renal cell carcinoma.

This chain links TRBV13 with TRBJ1-4, with D unclear. Germline V gene sequence: CDR1 PRHDT, CDR2 FYEKMQ (reference sequence). V shed 6 bases and J shed 0 bases, with 8 bases lying between them. This CDR3 comprises 14 residues. As DNA, the CDR3 is TGTGCCAGCAGTTCTCAGGCAACTAATGAAAAACTGTTTTTT. This codes for CASSSQATNEKLFF. Variable domain in full (rest from reference TRBV13 and TRBJ1-4): AAGVIQSPRHLIKEKRETATLKCYPIPRHDTVYWYQQGPGQDPQFLISFYEKMQSDKGSIPDRFSAQQFSDYHSELNMSSLELGDSALYFCASSSQATNEKLFFGSGTQLSVL.

The V and J genes are TRBV27 and TRBJ1-4, with D perhaps matching TRBD1 (5 bases). The V gene lost 3 bases and the J gene lost 8 bases, with 10 bases spanning the gap. There are 13 residues in the CDR3. Germline V gene lookup returns CDR1 MNHEY and CDR2 SMNVEV (reference sequence). The CDR3 region has the DNA TGTGCCAGCAGTTTCCAGGGCCAAGAAAAACTGTTTTTT. Translating gives CASSFQGQEKLFF.

The rearrangement links TRBV6-6 to TRBJ2-3; 7 nucleotides align to TRBD2. With V trimmed by 7 bases and J by 1 base, 8 bases remained unmatched. There are 15 residues in the CDR3. Germline loops: CDR1 MNHNY, CDR2 SVGAGI (reference sequence). Here the CDR3 reads CASTDHRGGTDTQYF. DNA of the CDR3: TGTGCCAGCACCGATCACCGGGGGGGCACAGATACGCAGTATTTT.

The rearrangement joins TRBV4-1 to TRBJ2-1, with D perhaps TRBD1 or TRBD2 (5 bases each). The CDR3 sequence is 16 residues long. V lost 5 bases, J lost 1 base, and 15 bases lay in between. Per germline, CDR1 MGHRA and CDR2 YSYEKL. In DNA, the CDR3 is TGCGCCAGCAGCTCACAAACCGGGACGTCCTACAATGAGCAGTTCTTC. Encoded protein: CASSSQTGTSYNEQFF.

J is TRBJ2-5 and V is TRBV4-1; a possible D gene is TRBD2 (5 bases). The CDR3 covers 16 residues. V dropped 0 bases and J dropped 2 bases, with 13 bases sitting between them. Germline assignment: CDR1 MGHRA and CDR2 YSYEKL. The CDR3 coding sequence is TGCGCCAGCAGCCAAGAGCCGGACTTCCCTCAAGAGACCCAGTACTTC. The encoded protein is CASSQEPDFPQETQYF.

V gene TRBV19 combines with J gene TRBJ2-1, with D maybe TRBD1 (8 bases). Germline-derived CDR1 and CDR2 are LNHDA and SQIVND (reference sequence). Trimming pared 3 bases from V and 7 bases from J, leaving 16 bases between. This CDR3 comprises 15 residues. The CDR3 region has the DNA TGTGCCAGTAGTATGCAACAGGGGGGGAAGAATGAGCAGTTCTTC. Translated: CASSMQQGGKNEQFF.

As to this clone: The same CDR3 also results from other DNA sequences found in this sample. J is TRBJ1-2 and V is TRBV6-6, with D possibly being TRBD1 (6 bases). V lost 8 bases, J lost 6 bases, and 13 bases lay in between. The CDR3 spans 12 residues. The germline gives CDR1 MNHNY, CDR2 SVGAGI (reference sequence). The CDR3: CASSPQGDGYTF. CDR3 nucleotide sequence: TGTGCCAGCTCCCCACAGGGAGATGGCTACACCTTC.

The genes are TRBV6-1 and TRBJ2-1, with TRBD1 matching 7 bases. Germline trimming cut 8 bases from V and 4 bases from J; bases unmatched to any gene: 8. The CDR3 length is 14 residues. Germline assignment: CDR1 MNHNS and CDR2 SASEGT. Here the CDR3 reads CASESDRRYNEQFF. CDR3 sequence (DNA): TGTGCCAGCGAGTCGGACAGGCGATACAATGAGCAGTTCTTC.

The V gene is TRBV30, the J gene TRBJ1-2, with 12 positions matching TRBD1. V shed 3 bases, J shed 7 bases, and the junction held 6 bases outside the gene matches. This CDR3 comprises 14 residues. The V gene's germline CDR1 is GTSNPN and CDR2 SVGIG (reference sequence). The CDR3 nucleotides are TGTGCCTGGAGGGGCGGGACAGGGGGCGTTGGCTACACCTTC. Translating it yields CAWRGGTGGVGYTF.

CDR3 residues: CASSAGQVYGYTF. The DNA of the CDR3 is TGTGCCAGCAGTGCCGGACAGGTCTATGGCTACACCTTC. The chain carries TRBV25-1 and TRBJ1-2, with 7 nucleotides matching TRBD1. V dropped 4 bases and J dropped 4; count of bases not matched to a gene: 3. Looked up from germline, CDR1 is MGHDK and CDR2 is SYGVNS. The CDR3 loop spans 13 amino acids.

J is TRBJ1-4 and V is TRBV5-1; tentative D call: TRBD1 (5 bases). The CDR3 is made up of 15 amino acids. The V gene lost 0 bases and the J gene lost 4 bases, with 10 bases spanning the gap. Germline CDR1 SGHRS, CDR2 YFSETQ. CDR3 amino acids: CASSLVGAFNEKLFF. For the CDR3, the DNA is TGCGCCAGCAGCTTGGTCGGGGCCTTTAATGAAAAACTGTTTTTT.

The rearrangement uses TRBV9 and TRBJ1-1; a weak D match, TRBD1 (5 bases). Trimming pared 2 bases from V and 0 bases from J, leaving 11 bases between. Per the germline V gene, CDR1 is SGDLS and CDR2 is YYNGEE. The CDR3 loop spans 15 amino acids. CDR3 coding DNA: TGTGCCAGCAGCGTGGGGCAGAACATGAACACTGAAGCTTTCTTT. This gives the protein CASSVGQNMNTEAFF. The variable domain in full, with the rest retrieved from reference TRBV9 and TRBJ1-1, is DSGVTQTPKHLITATGQRVTLRCSPRSGDLSVYWYQQSLDQGLQFLIQYYNGEERAKGNILERFSAQQFPDLHSELNLSSLELGDSALYFCASSVGQNMNTEAFFGQGTRLTVV.

This clone appeared a single time. The chain recombines TRBV6-6 with TRBJ2-1, with 14 bases that match TRBD2. Looked up from germline, CDR1 is MNHNY and CDR2 is SVGAGI (reference sequence). Losses at the gene ends were 6 bases for V and 7 bases for J; bases not matched to a gene: 5. CDR3 length: 15 amino acids. CDR3 loop: CASRGTSGSLNEQFF. The DNA of the CDR3 is TGTGCCAGCAGGGGGACTAGCGGGAGTTTAAATGAGCAGTTCTTC.

This clone was picked up a small number of times. The V and J genes are TRBV7-2 and TRBJ2-4; either TRBD1 or TRBD2 may supply D (5 bases each). The CDR3 is 13 amino acids. The V gene's germline CDR1 is SGHTA and CDR2 FQGNSA. Trimming stripped 5 bases from V and 7 bases from J, with 12 bases between. CDR3 bases: TGTGCCAGCAGCGTGGGACGCGGGAACATTCAGTACTTC. This codes for CASSVGRGNIQYF.

V and J are TRBV11-1 and TRBJ2-1; 10 bases align to TRBD1. This CDR3 is 13 amino acids long. V shed 6 bases and J 10 bases; nucleotides not matched to a gene: 6. Germline V gene sequence: CDR1 SGHAT, CDR2 FQDESV (reference sequence). CDR3 in DNA: TGTGCCAGCAGGGGGACAGGGGACGGGGAGCAGTTCTTC. This gives the protein CASRGTGDGEQFF.

The genes are TRBV5-4 and TRBJ1-5, with D tentatively TRBD1 (6 bases). This CDR3 is 15 amino acids long. Trimming removed 4 bases from V and 0 bases from J, with 11 bases in between. Germline CDR1 reads SGHNT; CDR2 reads YYREEE (reference sequence). CDR3 sequence (DNA): TGTGCCAGCAGCGTACAGGGTAATAGCAATCAGCCCCAGCATTTT. It yields the protein CASSVQGNSNQPQHF.

The rearrangement uses TRBV6-5 and TRBJ1-5; a possible D gene is TRBD1 (6 bases). CDR1 is MNHEY, CDR2 SVGAGI, per germline. Between the trimmed V and J ends, which lost 6 bases and 4 bases, there was a span of 13 bases. CDR3 size: 14 residues. The CDR3 bases are TGTGCCAGCAGGAGACTGGACAGTAATCAGCCCCAGCATTTT. Protein product: CASRRLDSNQPQHF.

This rearrangement joins TRBV5-1 to TRBJ2-3; 11 bases fit TRBD2. V trimming: 0 bases; J trimming: 0 bases; junction bases outside the gene matches: 6. The CDR3 spans 18 residues. The germline V gene encodes CDR1 SGHRS and CDR2 YFSETQ. CDR3 nucleotide sequence: TGCGCCAGCAGCTTGGGGCTAGCGGGGGGTCCTAGCACAGATACGCAGTATTTT. It translates to CASSLGLAGGPSTDTQYF.